This passage covers 12 T cell receptor beta chains from one sample sequenced in a study of cytomegalovirus exposure and HLA in healthy donors. PCR involved 60 Vbeta and 13 Jbeta primers. Only in-frame clones appear in the TCRdb table, and some are missing; sequencing was by immunoSEQ multiplex PCR. Of about 130,000 clones listed, 80% were seen once; the top ten hold more than 3%. Material: PBMCs. Source of these receptors: a male donor in good health and CMV-seronegative.

V usage is TRBV9 and J usage is TRBJ1-5; no clear D gene. This CDR3 comprises 15 residues. With 0 bases removed from V and 2 bases from J, the gap between germline ends came to 9 bases. Germline assignment: CDR1 SGDLS and CDR2 YYNGEE. CDR3 bases: TGTGCCAGCAGCGTAGGGGCGGGAGGCAATCAGCCCCAGCATTTT. Protein sequence: CASSVGAGGNQPQHF.

The chain employs TRBV6-5 and TRBJ2-1, with 9 bases that match TRBD1. Trimming cost V 6 bases and J 2 bases; bases outside gene matches: 5. Germline CDR1 is MNHEY and CDR2 is SVGAGI. The CDR3 is made up of 15 amino acids. CDR3 protein: CASRARDRAYNEQFF. The CDR3 DNA follows: TGTGCCAGCAGAGCCCGGGACAGGGCCTACAATGAGCAGTTCTTC.

The rearrangement joins TRBV18 to TRBJ1-3; D gene unclear. Germline V lookup: CDR1 KGHSH, CDR2 LQKENI. The ends were cut back, 3 bases at V and 4 bases at J, with 13 bases in the middle. CDR3 size: 15 residues. CDR3 sequence reads: CASSPAAGGGNTIYF. For the CDR3, the DNA is TGTGCCAGCTCACCTGCGGCAGGAGGGGGAAACACCATATATTTT. Together with reference TRBV18 and TRBJ1-3, the CDR3 gives the full variable domain: NAGVMQNPRHLVRRRGQEARLRCSPMKGHSHVYWYRQLPEEGLKFMVYLQKENIIDESGMPKERFSAEFPKEGPSILRIQQVVRGDSAAYFCASSPAAGGGNTIYFGEGSWLTVV.

The chain has TRBV5-1 and TRBJ2-3; unclear D gene. Trimming shortened V by 0 bases and J by 5 bases, and 10 bases separated the two germline ends. CDR3 length: 14 amino acids. Germline assignment: CDR1 SGHRS and CDR2 YFSETQ. The CDR3 loop reads CASSLGRGRDTQYF. The CDR3 region has the DNA TGCGCCAGCAGCTTGGGACGAGGTAGAGATACGCAGTATTTT.

This clone was seen a handful of times. This CDR3 reads CASSELSSGFSYEQYF. CDR3 nucleotide sequence: TGTGCCAGCAGTGAACTTTCTAGCGGATTCTCCTACGAGCAGTACTTC. The chain combines TRBV6-1 with TRBJ2-7; 7 bases map to TRBD2. V lost 2 bases, J lost 0 bases, and 7 bases stayed unmatched. The germline V gene has CDR1 MNHNS and CDR2 SASEGT. The CDR3 sequence is 16 residues long.

This rearrangement joins TRBV12-5 to TRBJ1-1; 9 bases fit TRBD1. V lost 6 bases, J lost 4 bases, and 6 bases stayed unmatched. In germline, CDR1 is LGHNT, CDR2 FRNRAP. This CDR3 comprises 14 residues. CDR3 sequence (DNA): TGTGCTAGTGGCGACAGGGGGGTTGGCACTGAAGCTTTCTTT. Translated: CASGDRGVGTEAFF.

Regarding this clone: One end of the junction does not line up with germline, which may come from a read error. The V and J genes are TRBV7-9 and TRBJ2-7, with D tentatively TRBD2 (5 bases). Germline CDR1 SEHNR, CDR2 FQNEAQ (reference sequence). The CDR3 has 14 amino acids. The DNA of the CDR3 is TGTGCCAGCAGCTGGGCGGGCAGCTCCTACGAGCAGCACTTC. The encoded protein is CASSWAGSSYEQHF.

This chain connects TRBV18 to TRBJ2-3; tentatively, D is TRBD2 (6 bases). Germline V lookup: CDR1 KGHSH, CDR2 LQKENI. CDR3 length: 13 residues. V lost 6 bases, J lost 5 bases, and 12 bases lay in between. The CDR3 is CASSPLEGDTQYF. CDR3 bases: TGTGCCAGCTCCCCGCTGGAGGGAGATACGCAGTATTTT.

The rearrangement uses TRBV6-5 and TRBJ2-7; D possibly corresponds to TRBD1 (6 bases). CDR1 MNHEY and CDR2 SVGAGI come from the germline V gene. V lost 0 bases and J lost 4, with 13 bases in between. The CDR3 is 15 residues long. CDR3 protein: CASSYSWTDDYEQYF. CDR3 nucleotide sequence: TGTGCCAGCAGTTACTCGTGGACAGACGATTACGAGCAGTACTTC.

The J gene is TRBJ2-7, the V gene TRBV7-8, with 11 bases matching TRBD2. V shed 4 bases, J shed 6 bases, and the junction held 11 bases outside the gene matches. Germline-derived CDR1 and CDR2 are SGHVS and FQNEAQ. The CDR3 contains 16 residues. CDR3 bases: TGTGCCAGCAGCTCCATCTCATTTGGGACTAGCGGCGAGCAGTACTTC. It specifies CASSSISFGTSGEQYF.

This chain joins TRBV10-2 and TRBJ1-5; D unresolved. The CDR3 runs to 13 residues. Germline V gene data show CDR1 as WSHSY and CDR2 as SAAADI. The V end was cut by 7 bases, the J end by 3 bases, with 10 bases between. The CDR3 is CASKQTPNQPQHF. The CDR3, as DNA: TGCGCCAGCAAACAGACACCCAATCAGCCCCAGCATTTT.

The J gene is TRBJ2-1, the V gene TRBV5-1, with D unclear. The V end lost 0 bases, the J end lost 5 bases, and 12 bases lay between the germline ends. In germline, CDR1 is SGHRS, CDR2 YFSETQ. This CDR3 contains 15 residues. CDR3 sequence reads: CASSLEVSSDNEQFF. The CDR3 DNA follows: TGCGCCAGCAGCTTGGAAGTATCCTCGGACAATGAGCAGTTCTTC.